A single sample gave rise to the 24 T cell receptor beta chains below, sequenced in a study of blood T cell repertoires in COVID-19. Clones were read by immunoSEQ multiplex PCR, and TCRdb kept only the in-frame ones, dropping some. The table has tens of thousands of clones, 87% seen once. The sequencing sample was made of peripheral blood. The source is a woman of 80 years or more with active or convalescent COVID-19.

The chain employs TRBV5-6 and TRBJ1-1; D gene uncertain. There are 14 residues in the CDR3. Germline CDR1 is SGHDT and CDR2 is YYEEEE. V was pared by 4 bases and J by 1 base, with 11 bases between. The CDR3: CASSTQHRNTEAFF. In DNA, the CDR3 is TGTGCCAGCAGCACCCAACACAGGAACACTGAAGCTTTCTTT. Variable domain in full (rest from reference TRBV5-6 and TRBJ1-1): DAGVTQSPTHLIKTRGQQVTLRCSPKSGHDTVSWYQQALGQGPQFIFQYYEEEERQRGNFPDRFSGHQFPNYSSELNVNALLLGDSALYLCASSTQHRNTEAFFGQGTRLTVV.

The gene calls are TRBV7-9 and TRBJ2-3; 9 bases fit TRBD1. This CDR3 region has 13 residues. V was pared by 4 bases and J by 8 bases, with 4 bases of the junction left unmatched. The germline CDR1 and CDR2 sequences are SEHNR and FQNEAQ (reference sequence). The DNA of the CDR3 is TGTGCCAGCAGCTCACAGGGGGCGGGTACGCAGTATTTT. Residues: CASSSQGAGTQYF.

This chain joins TRBV19 and TRBJ1-2; D remains unclear. The germline V and J ends were trimmed by 5 bases and 4 bases, with 17 bases remaining between them. Germline loops: CDR1 LNHDA, CDR2 SQIVND (reference sequence). The CDR3 covers 15 residues. This CDR3 reads CASSPSTQTIYGYTF. The CDR3 bases are TGTGCCAGTAGTCCCAGTACACAGACCATCTATGGCTACACCTTC. The full variable domain, in which reference TRBV19 and TRBJ1-2 provide the parts outside the CDR3, is DGGITQSPKYLFRKEGQNVTLSCEQNLNHDAMYWYRQDPGQGLRLIYYSQIVNDFQKGDIAEGYSVSREKKESFPLTVTSAQKNPTAFYLCASSPSTQTIYGYTFGSGTRLTVV.

This clone was detected only a few times. V and J are TRBV12-3 or TRBV12-4 and TRBJ1-2; the match to TRBD1 covers 7 bases. Trimming cost V 5 bases and J 7 bases; bases outside gene matches: 4. This CDR3 comprises 12 residues. The CDR3 reads CASSRQGVGYTF. The CDR3 DNA is TGTGCCAGCAGTCGACAGGGAGTTGGCTACACCTTC.

The V and J genes are TRBV19 and TRBJ2-7; 7 bases agree with TRBD1. The germline gives CDR1 LNHDA, CDR2 SQIVND (reference sequence). J gave up 3 bases and V 5 bases, and 13 bases lay outside the gene matches. The CDR3 length is 16 residues. CDR3: CASSEFGGQINYEQYF. CDR3 DNA sequence: TGTGCCAGTAGTGAATTTGGGGGACAGATAAACTACGAGCAGTACTTC.

This clone was observed a single time. V gene TRBV7-8 combines with J gene TRBJ1-2; no reliable D call. The ends were cut back, 5 bases at V and 6 bases at J, with 10 bases in the middle. This CDR3 region has 12 residues. CDR1 is SGHVS, CDR2 FQNEAQ, per germline. In DNA, the CDR3 is TGTGCCAGCAGCCTTTACGGGGATGGCTACACCTTC. Its translation: CASSLYGDGYTF.

V is TRBV21-1 and J is TRBJ2-2; the table assigns TRBD1, which was not confirmed against the DNA. TRBV21-1 is tagged as a pseudogene. The CDR3 consists of 15 residues. The CDR3 DNA reads as TGTGCCAGCAGCAAAGCGGGCAGAAGGACCGGGGAGCTGTTTTTT. Protein sequence: CASSKAGRRTGELFF.

This clone occurred a few times. This chain uses TRBV7-9 with TRBJ2-7; D is unclear. CDR3 length: 12 residues. Trimming cost V 5 bases and J 5 bases, with 10 bases left between them. Germline CDR1 SEHNR, CDR2 FQNEAQ (reference sequence). The CDR3 loop reads CASSPQTNEQYF. Written as DNA, the CDR3 is TGTGCCAGCAGCCCCCAAACAAACGAGCAGTACTTC.

This rearrangement joins TRBV24-1 to TRBJ2-1; the D is unclear. Trimming removed 9 bases at V and 3 bases at J, with 8 bases between. This CDR3 is built from 12 residues. Germline assignment: CDR1 KGHDR and CDR2 SFDVKD. As DNA, the CDR3 is TGTGCCACCGGCAGTAACTACAATGAGCAGTTCTTC. Translation: CATGSNYNEQFF.

V usage is TRBV29-1 and J usage is TRBJ1-2; 9 nucleotides line up with TRBD1. Germline V gives CDR1 SQVTM, CDR2 ANQGSEA. V was clipped by 7 bases and J by 8 bases; unmatched bases: 17. The CDR3 is 15 residues long. CDR3 amino acids: CSAKPTGGSIRGYTF. CDR3 in DNA: TGCAGCGCCAAACCCACAGGGGGCTCCATCCGGGGCTACACCTTC.

The rearrangement uses TRBV3-1 (or the pseudogene TRBV3-2) and TRBJ2-1, with D possibly TRBD1 on 6 matching bases. CDR1 and CDR2 from the germline V gene are LGHDT and YNNKEL (reference sequence). Trimming pared 0 bases from V and 0 bases from J, leaving 24 bases between. This CDR3 region has 21 residues. The chain's CDR3 is CASSQDLGVRGPPSSYNEQFF. CDR3 coding DNA: TGTGCCAGCAGCCAAGATTTGGGGGTCAGGGGCCCGCCTAGCTCCTACAATGAGCAGTTCTTC.

The genes are TRBV12-5 and TRBJ1-4; 7 bases line up with TRBD1. The CDR3 spans 14 residues. From germline, CDR1 is LGHNT and CDR2 FRNRAP. The V segment lost 6 bases and the J segment 4 bases; nucleotides outside the gene matches: 5. CDR3 amino acids: CASGIGQDNEKLFF. The DNA of the CDR3 is TGTGCTAGTGGGATCGGACAGGATAATGAAAAACTGTTTTTT.

The chain carries TRBV13 and TRBJ1-2; D unresolved. This CDR3 has 17 amino acids. From germline, CDR1 is PRHDT and CDR2 FYEKMQ (reference sequence). The germline V and J ends were trimmed by 0 bases and 4 bases, with 18 bases remaining between them. The CDR3 nucleotides read TGTGCCAGCAGCTTAGGACACAGCTCCGTCAAAGGCTATGGCTACACCTTC. This codes for CASSLGHSSVKGYGYTF. Filled out from reference TRBV13 and TRBJ1-2, the complete variable domain reads AAGVIQSPRHLIKEKRETATLKCYPIPRHDTVYWYQQGPGQDPQFLISFYEKMQSDKGSIPDRFSAQQFSDYHSELNMSSLELGDSALYFCASSLGHSSVKGYGYTFGSGTRLTVV.

The gene calls are TRBV5-5 and TRBJ2-6; D not certain. Germline V lookup: CDR1 SGHKS, CDR2 YYEKEE (reference sequence). The CDR3 totals 14 residues. V gave up 7 bases and J gave up 2 bases, with 10 bases separating them. CDR3 protein: CASEETAGANVLTF. CDR3 nucleotides: TGTGCCAGCGAAGAAACGGCTGGGGCCAACGTCCTGACTTTC.

V and J are TRBV7-8 and TRBJ1-2; D gene unclear. V lost 4 bases to trimming and J lost 5 bases, with 8 bases between them. CDR3 length: 12 amino acids. Germline V gene data show CDR1 as SGHVS and CDR2 as FQNEAQ. The CDR3 DNA reads as TGTGCCAGCAGCTCTACAGAATATGGCTACACCTTC. Protein: CASSSTEYGYTF.

This chain connects TRBV7-6 to TRBJ1-2, with a tentative D call TRBD1 (5 bases). V lost 3 bases to trimming and J lost 4 bases, with 9 bases between them. This CDR3 comprises 13 residues. Germline CDR1 is SGHVS and CDR2 is FNYEAQ. The chain's CDR3 is CASSFQGSYGYTF. Here the CDR3 DNA reads TGTGCCAGCAGCTTTCAGGGTTCCTATGGCTACACCTTC.

This clone was recorded a few times. The chain carries TRBV6-2 or TRBV6-3 and TRBJ1-3, with D uncertain. Trimming removed 5 bases from V and 3 bases from J, with 8 bases in between. The CDR3 consists of 13 residues. Germline CDR1 reads MNHEY; CDR2 reads SVGEGT. The DNA for the CDR3 is TGTGCCAGCAGTACGATCGGTGGAAACACCATATATTTT. The encoded protein is CASSTIGGNTIYF.

The chain combines TRBV6-2 or TRBV6-3 with TRBJ2-1; D ambiguous. V was trimmed by 6 bases and J by 3 bases, leaving 15 bases between them. From germline, CDR1 is MNHEY and CDR2 SVGEGT. This CDR3 is 15 amino acids long. The CDR3 bases are TGTGCCAGCAGCGGTACTACCAGTGGCTACAATGAGCAGTTCTTC. Its protein is CASSGTTSGYNEQFF.

The CDR3 sequence is CASSGQGATEAFF. The CDR3 nucleotides are TGTGCCAGCAGTGGACAGGGTGCCACTGAAGCTTTCTTT. This sequence joins TRBV12-3 or TRBV12-4 and TRBJ1-1; TRBD1 matches 8 bases. CDR3 length: 13 amino acids. V gave up 5 bases and J gave up 4 bases; unmatched junction bases: 3.

The rearrangement uses TRBV12-3 or TRBV12-4 and TRBJ1-1; D remains unclear. This CDR3 comprises 11 residues. The ends were cut back, 3 bases at V and 8 bases at J, with 7 bases in the middle. CDR3 DNA: TGTGCCAGCAGTTTCGCACAGGAAGCTTTCTTT. Its protein product is CASSFAQEAFF.

The chain joins TRBV10-3 to TRBJ1-4, with D unresolved. The germline gives CDR1 ENHRY, CDR2 SYGVKD. V was trimmed by 0 bases and J by 8 bases, leaving 10 bases between them. CDR3 length equals 14 residues. CDR3 protein: CAISESEGREKLFF. CDR3 DNA: TGTGCCATCAGTGAGTCGGAGGGTCGCGAAAAACTGTTTTTT.

J is TRBJ1-6 and V is TRBV7-5; TRBD1, the table's D call, lacks a check against the DNA. TRBV7-5 is a recognized pseudogene. The CDR3 totals 13 residues. CDR3 in amino acids: CARSSPGVRPLHF. In DNA form, the CDR3 reads TGTGCCAGAAGCTCCCCAGGGGTCAGGCCCCTCCACTTT.

In its sample, this clone was seen once. The V call is TRBV2, the J call TRBJ2-3; D is perhaps TRBD2 (6 bases). Germline CDR1 is SNHLY and CDR2 is FYNNEI. With 8 bases removed from V and 0 bases from J, the gap between germline ends came to 15 bases. The CDR3 contains 15 residues. In DNA form, the CDR3 reads TGTGCCAGCGGGGGGAAAACGTCTAGCACAGATACGCAGTATTTT. As protein: CASGGKTSSTDTQYF.

The chain combines TRBV10-3 with TRBJ1-2; TRBD1 agrees at 8 bases. J gave up 1 base and V 0 bases, and 7 bases lay outside the gene matches. The CDR3 spans 17 residues. From germline, CDR1 is ENHRY and CDR2 SYGVKD. The CDR3 loop is CAISESGQVSLNYGYTF. As DNA, the CDR3 is TGTGCCATCAGTGAGTCGGGACAGGTATCCCTTAACTATGGCTACACCTTC.